The T cell receptor (beta chain) under discussion was sequenced for a study of T cell responses to AZD1222 COVID-19 vaccine. Study findings and constraints: Clonal diversity was possibly underestimated, and white British individuals and females predominated among donors.

The table came from immunoSEQ multiplex PCR; TCRdb's copy has only in-frame clones and leaves some out. The sample yields about 150,000 clones, 80% to 95% seen once. CDR3 length: 15 residues. Trimming removed 0 bases from V and 0 bases from J, with 9 bases in between. Germline V lookup: CDR1 SGDLS, CDR2 YYNGEE. As for this clone: Its antigen is unidentified.

The clonotype comes from an adult in good health. This sample comprised peripheral blood, obtained on day 0 of AZD1222 vaccination. The chain has TRBV9 and TRBJ1-1, with unresolved D. This CDR3 is CASSVAHSLNTEAFF. As DNA, the CDR3 is TGTGCCAGCAGCGTAGCGCACAGTTTGAACACTGAAGCTTTCTTT.